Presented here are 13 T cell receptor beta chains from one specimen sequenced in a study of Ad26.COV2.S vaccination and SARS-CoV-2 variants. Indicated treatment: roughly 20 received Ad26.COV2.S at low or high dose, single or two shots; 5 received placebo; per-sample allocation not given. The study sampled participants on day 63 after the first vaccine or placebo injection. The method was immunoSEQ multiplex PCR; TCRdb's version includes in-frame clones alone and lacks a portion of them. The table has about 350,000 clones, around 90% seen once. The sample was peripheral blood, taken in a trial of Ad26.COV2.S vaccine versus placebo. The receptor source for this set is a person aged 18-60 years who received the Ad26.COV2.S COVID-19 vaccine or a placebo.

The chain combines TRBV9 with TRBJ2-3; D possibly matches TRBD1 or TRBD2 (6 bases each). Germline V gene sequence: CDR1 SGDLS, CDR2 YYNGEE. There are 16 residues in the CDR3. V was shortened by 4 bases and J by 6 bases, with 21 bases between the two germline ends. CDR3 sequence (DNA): TGTGCCAGCAGCAGAATGGGGCAGGGGAGCGGGGATACGCAGTATTTT. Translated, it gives CASSRMGQGSGDTQYF.

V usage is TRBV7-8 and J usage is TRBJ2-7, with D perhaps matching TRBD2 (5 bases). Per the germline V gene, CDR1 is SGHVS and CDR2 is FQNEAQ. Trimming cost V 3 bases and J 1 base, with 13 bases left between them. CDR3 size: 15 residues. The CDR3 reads CASSLSRGWSYEQYF. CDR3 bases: TGTGCCAGCAGCTTGTCTCGGGGTTGGTCCTACGAGCAGTACTTC. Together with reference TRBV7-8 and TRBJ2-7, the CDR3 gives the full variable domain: GAGVSQSPRYKVAKRGQDVALRCDPISGHVSLFWYQQALGQGPEFLTYFQNEAQLDKSGLPSDRFFAERPEGSVSTLKIQRTQQEDSAVYLCASSLSRGWSYEQYFGPGTRLTVT.

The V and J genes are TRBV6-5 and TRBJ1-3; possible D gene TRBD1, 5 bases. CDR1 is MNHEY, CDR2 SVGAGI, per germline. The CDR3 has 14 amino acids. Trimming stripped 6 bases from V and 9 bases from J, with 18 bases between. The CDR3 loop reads CASSSGRAQGTIYF. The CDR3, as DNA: TGTGCCAGCAGCTCGGGACGGGCCCAAGGCACCATATATTTT.

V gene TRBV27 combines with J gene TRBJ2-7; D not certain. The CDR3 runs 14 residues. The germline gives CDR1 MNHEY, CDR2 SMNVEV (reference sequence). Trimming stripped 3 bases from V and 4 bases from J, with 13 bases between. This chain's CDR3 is CASSFYPGYYEQYF. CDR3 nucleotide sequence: TGTGCCAGCAGTTTTTACCCAGGCTATTACGAGCAGTACTTC.

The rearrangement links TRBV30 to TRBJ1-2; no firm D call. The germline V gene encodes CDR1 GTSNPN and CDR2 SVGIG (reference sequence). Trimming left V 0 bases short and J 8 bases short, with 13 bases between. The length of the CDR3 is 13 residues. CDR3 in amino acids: CAWSVSGIEGYTF. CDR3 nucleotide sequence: TGTGCCTGGAGTGTAAGCGGTATAGAGGGCTACACCTTC.

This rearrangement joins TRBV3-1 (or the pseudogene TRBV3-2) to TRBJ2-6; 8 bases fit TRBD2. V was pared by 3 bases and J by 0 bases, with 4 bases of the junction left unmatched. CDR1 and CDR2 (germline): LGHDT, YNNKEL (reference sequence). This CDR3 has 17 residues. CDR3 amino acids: CASSQGRGASGANVLTF. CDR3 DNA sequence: TGTGCCAGCAGCCAGGGGCGGGGGGCCTCTGGGGCCAACGTCCTGACTTTC.

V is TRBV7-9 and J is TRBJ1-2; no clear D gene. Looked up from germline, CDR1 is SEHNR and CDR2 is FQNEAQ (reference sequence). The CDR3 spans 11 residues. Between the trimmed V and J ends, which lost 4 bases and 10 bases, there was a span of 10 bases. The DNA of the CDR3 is TGTGCCAGCAGCTCAGGAATGTTCTACACCTTC. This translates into CASSSGMFYTF.

Here the CDR3 DNA reads TGTGCCAGCAGCCATGATAGCGGGGGGGCACGGGAGACCCAGTACTTC. Its translation: CASSHDSGGARETQYF. This sequence joins TRBV3-1 (or the pseudogene TRBV3-2) and TRBJ2-5, with 11 positions matching TRBD2. Germline V gene lookup returns CDR1 LGHDT and CDR2 YNNKEL (reference sequence). J lost 5 bases, V lost 3 bases, and 8 bases had no gene match. The CDR3 totals 16 residues.

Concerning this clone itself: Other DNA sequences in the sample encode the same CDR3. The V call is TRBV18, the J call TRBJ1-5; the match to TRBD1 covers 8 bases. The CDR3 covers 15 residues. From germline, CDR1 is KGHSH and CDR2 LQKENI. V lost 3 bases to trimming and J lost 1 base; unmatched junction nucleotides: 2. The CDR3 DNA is TGTGCCAGCTCACCTGGACAGGGCAGCAATCAGCCCCAGCATTTT. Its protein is CASSPGQGSNQPQHF. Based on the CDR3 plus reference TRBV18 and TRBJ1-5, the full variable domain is NAGVMQNPRHLVRRRGQEARLRCSPMKGHSHVYWYRQLPEEGLKFMVYLQKENIIDESGMPKERFSAEFPKEGPSILRIQQVVRGDSAAYFCASSPGQGSNQPQHFGDGTRLSIL.

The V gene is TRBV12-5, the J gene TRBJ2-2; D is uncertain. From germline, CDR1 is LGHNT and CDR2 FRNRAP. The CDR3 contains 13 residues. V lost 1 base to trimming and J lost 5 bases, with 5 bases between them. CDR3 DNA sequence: TGTGCTAGTGGTTTGGCCTTGACCGGGGAGCTGTTTTTT. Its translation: CASGLALTGELFF.

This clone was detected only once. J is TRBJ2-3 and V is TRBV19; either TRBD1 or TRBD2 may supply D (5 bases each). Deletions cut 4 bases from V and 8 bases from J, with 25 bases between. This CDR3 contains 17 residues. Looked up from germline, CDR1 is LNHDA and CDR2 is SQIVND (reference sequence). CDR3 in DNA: TGTGCCAGTAGTACTTTCAGGGAGTCGACGGCCGCAGGTACGCAGTATTTT. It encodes CASSTFRESTAAGTQYF.

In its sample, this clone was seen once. DNA for the CDR3: TGTGCCAGTAGTTTTCTCAACAATGAGCAGTTCTTC. It encodes CASSFLNNEQFF. This chain uses TRBV19 with TRBJ2-1, with unresolved D. Trimming pared 5 bases from V and 5 bases from J, leaving 7 bases between. This CDR3 is built from 12 residues. Germline V gene data show CDR1 as LNHDA and CDR2 as SQIVND (reference sequence).

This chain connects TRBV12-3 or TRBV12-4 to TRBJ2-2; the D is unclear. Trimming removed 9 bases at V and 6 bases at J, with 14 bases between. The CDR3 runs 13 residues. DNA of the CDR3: TGTGCCAGTGAGTCGGACGGGTCCGGGGAGCTGTTTTTT. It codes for CASESDGSGELFF.